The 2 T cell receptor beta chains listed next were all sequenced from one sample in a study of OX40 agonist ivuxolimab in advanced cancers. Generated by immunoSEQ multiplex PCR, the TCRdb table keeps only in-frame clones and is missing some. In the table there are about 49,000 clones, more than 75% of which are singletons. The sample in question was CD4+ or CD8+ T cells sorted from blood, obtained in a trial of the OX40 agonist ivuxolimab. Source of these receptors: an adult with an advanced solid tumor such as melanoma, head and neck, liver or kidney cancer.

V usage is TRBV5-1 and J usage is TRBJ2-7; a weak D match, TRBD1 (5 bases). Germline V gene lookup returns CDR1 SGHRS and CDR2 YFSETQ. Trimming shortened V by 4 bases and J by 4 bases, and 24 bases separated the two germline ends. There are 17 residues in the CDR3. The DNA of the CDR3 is TGCGCCAGCAGCCCAACTAAGACATCGACAGTACAGTACGAGCAGTACTTC. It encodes CASSPTKTSTVQYEQYF.

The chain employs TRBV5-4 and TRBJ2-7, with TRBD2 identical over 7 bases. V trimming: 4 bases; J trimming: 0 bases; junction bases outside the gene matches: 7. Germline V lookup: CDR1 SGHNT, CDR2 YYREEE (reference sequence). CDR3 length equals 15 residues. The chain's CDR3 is CASSPRAGDSYEQYF. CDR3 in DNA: TGTGCCAGCAGCCCGCGGGCGGGGGACTCCTACGAGCAGTACTTC.